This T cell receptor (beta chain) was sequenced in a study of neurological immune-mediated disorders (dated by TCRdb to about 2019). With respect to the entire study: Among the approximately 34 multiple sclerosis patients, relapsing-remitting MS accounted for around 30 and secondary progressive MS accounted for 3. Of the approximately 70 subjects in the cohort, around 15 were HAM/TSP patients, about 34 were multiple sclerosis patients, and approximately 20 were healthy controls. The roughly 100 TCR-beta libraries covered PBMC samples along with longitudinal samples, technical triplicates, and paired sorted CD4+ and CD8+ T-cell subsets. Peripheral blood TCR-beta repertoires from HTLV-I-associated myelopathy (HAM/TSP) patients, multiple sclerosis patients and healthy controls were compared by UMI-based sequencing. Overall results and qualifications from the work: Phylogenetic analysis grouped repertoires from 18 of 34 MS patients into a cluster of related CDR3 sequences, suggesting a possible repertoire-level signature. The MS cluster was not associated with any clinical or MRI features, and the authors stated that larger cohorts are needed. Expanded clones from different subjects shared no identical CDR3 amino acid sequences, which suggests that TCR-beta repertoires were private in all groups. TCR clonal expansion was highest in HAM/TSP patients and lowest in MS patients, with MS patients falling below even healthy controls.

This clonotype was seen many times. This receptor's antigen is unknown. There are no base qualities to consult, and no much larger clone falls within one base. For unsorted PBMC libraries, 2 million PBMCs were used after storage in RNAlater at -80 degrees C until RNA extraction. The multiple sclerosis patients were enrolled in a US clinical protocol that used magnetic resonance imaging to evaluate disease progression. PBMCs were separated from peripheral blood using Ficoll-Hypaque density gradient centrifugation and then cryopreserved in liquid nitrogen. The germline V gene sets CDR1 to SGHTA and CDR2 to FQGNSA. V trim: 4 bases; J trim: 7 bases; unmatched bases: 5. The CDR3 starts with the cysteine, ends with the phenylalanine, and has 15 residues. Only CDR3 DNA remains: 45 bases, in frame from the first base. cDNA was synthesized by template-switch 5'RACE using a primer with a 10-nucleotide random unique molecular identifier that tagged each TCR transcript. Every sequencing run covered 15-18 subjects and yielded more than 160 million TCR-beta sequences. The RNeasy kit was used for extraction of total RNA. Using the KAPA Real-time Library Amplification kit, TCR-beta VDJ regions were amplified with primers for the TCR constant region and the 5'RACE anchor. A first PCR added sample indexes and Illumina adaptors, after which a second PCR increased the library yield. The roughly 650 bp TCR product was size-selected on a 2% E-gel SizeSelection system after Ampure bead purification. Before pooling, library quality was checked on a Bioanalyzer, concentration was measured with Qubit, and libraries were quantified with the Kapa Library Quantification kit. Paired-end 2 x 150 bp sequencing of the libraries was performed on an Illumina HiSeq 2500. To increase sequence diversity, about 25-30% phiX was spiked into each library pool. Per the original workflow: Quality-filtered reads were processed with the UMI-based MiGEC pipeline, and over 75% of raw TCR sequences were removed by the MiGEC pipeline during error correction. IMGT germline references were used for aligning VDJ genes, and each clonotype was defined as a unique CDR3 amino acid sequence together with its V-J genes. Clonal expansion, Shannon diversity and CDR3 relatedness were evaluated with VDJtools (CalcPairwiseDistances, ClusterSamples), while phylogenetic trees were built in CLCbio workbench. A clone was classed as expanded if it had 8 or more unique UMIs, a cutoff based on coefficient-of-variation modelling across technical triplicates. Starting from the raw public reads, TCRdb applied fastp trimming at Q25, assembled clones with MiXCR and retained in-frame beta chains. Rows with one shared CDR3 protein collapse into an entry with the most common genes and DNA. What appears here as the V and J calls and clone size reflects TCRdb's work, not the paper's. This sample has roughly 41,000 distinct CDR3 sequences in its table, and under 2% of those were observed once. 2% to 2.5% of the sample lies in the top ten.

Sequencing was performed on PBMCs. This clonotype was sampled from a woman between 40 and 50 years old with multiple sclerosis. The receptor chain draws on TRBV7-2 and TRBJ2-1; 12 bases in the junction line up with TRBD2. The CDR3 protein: CASSSRTSGVNEQFF. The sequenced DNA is TGTGCCAGCAGCTCCCGGACTAGCGGGGTTAATGAGCAGTTCTTC.